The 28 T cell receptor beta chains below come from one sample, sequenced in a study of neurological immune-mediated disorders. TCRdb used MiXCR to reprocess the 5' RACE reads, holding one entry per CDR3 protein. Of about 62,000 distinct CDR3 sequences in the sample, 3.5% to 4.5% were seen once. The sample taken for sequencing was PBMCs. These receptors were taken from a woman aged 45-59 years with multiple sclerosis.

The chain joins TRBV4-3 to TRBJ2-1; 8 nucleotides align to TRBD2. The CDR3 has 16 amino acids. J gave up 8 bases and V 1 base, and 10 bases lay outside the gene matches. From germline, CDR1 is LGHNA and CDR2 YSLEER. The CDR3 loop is CASSQVLAGPPDEQFF. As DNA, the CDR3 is TGCGCCAGCAGCCAAGTTTTAGCGGGACCCCCGGATGAGCAGTTCTTC.

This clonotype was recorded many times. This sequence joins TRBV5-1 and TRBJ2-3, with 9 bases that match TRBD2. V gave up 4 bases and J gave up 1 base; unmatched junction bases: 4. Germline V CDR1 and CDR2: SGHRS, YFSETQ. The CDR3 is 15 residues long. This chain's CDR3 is CASSPRTSGTDTQYF. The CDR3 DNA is TGCGCCAGCAGCCCCCGGACTAGCGGCACAGATACGCAGTATTTT.

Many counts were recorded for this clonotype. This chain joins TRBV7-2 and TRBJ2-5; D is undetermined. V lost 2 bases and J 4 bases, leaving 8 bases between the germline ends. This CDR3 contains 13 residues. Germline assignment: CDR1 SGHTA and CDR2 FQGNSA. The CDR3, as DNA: TGTGCCAGCAGCTTATCGTGGATAGAGACCCAGTACTTC. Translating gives CASSLSWIETQYF.

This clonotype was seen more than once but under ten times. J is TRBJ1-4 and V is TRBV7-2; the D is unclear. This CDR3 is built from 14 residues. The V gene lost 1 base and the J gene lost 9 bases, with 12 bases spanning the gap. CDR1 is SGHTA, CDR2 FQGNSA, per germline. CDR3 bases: TGTGCCAGCAGCTTAGTTTCATTCGGCCAAAAACTGTTTTTT. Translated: CASSLVSFGQKLFF.

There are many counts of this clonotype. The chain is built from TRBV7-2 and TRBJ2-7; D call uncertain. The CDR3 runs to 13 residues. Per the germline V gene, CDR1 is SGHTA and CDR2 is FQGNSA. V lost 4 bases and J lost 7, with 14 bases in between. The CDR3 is CASSSMTASEQYF. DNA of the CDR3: TGTGCCAGCAGCTCCATGACGGCCTCTGAGCAGTACTTC.

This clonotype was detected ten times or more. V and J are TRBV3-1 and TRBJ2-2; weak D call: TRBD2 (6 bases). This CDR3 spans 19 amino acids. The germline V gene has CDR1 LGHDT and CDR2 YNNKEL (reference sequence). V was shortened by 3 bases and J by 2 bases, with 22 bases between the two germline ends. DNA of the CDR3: TGTGCCAGCAGCCATTTCTCGTGGGGGAGGTCGGGAAACACCGGGGAGCTGTTTTTT. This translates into CASSHFSWGRSGNTGELFF.

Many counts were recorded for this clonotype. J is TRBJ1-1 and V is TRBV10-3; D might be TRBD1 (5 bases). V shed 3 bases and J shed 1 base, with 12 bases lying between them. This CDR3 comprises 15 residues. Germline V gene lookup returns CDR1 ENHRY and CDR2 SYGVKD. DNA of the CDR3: TGTGCCATCAGTGATCCCCCAGGGTCGAACACTGAAGCTTTCTTT. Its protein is CAISDPPGSNTEAFF.

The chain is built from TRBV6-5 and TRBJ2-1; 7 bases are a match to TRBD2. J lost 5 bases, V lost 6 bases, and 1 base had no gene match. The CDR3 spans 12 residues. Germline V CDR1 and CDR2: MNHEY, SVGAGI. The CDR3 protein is CASRSGNNEQFF. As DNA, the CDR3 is TGTGCCAGCAGAAGCGGGAACAATGAGCAGTTCTTC.

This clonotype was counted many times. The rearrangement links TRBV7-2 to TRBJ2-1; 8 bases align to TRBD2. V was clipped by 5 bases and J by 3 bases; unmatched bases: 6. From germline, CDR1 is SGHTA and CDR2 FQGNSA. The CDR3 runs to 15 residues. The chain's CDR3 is CASSQGAGGYNEQFF. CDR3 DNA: TGTGCCAGCAGCCAAGGGGCGGGAGGCTACAATGAGCAGTTCTTC.

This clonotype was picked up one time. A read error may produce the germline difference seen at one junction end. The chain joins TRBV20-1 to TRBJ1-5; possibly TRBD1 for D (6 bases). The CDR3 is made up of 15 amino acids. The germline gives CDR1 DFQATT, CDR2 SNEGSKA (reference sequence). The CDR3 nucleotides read TGCAGTGCTAGAGATATGCAGGGGATTGATCAGCCCCATAATTTT. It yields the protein CSARDMQGIDQPHNF.

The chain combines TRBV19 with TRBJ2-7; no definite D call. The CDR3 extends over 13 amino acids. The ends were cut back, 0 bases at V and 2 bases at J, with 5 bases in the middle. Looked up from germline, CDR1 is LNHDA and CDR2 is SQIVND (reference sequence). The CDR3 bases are TGTGCCAGTAGTATAGACGGCACCTACGAGCAGTACTTC. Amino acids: CASSIDGTYEQYF.

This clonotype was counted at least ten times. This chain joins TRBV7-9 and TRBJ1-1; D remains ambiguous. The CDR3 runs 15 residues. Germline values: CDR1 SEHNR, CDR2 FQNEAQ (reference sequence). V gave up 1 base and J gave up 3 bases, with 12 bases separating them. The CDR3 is CASSLESVADTEAFF. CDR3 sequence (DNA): TGTGCCAGCAGCTTAGAATCGGTAGCAGACACTGAAGCTTTCTTT.

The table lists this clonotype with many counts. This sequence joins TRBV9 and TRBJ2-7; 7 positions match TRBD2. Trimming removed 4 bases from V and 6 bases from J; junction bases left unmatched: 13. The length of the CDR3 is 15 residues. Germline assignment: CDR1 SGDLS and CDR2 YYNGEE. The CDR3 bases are TGTGCCAGCAGCCTCTCAGCGGGAACTAGCCTCGAGCAGTACTTC. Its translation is CASSLSAGTSLEQYF.

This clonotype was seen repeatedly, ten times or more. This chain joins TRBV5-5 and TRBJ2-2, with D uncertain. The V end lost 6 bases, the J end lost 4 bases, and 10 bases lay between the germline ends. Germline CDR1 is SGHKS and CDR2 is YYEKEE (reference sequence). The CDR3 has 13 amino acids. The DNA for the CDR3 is TGTGCCAGCACCCTCTACAGCACCGGGGAGCTGTTTTTT. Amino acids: CASTLYSTGELFF.

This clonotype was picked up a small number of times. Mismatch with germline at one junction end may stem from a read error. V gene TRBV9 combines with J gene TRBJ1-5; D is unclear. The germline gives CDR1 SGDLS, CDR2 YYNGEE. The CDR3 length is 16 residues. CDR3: CASSVGAGFSNQPQNF. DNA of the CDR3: TGTGCCAGCAGCGTAGGAGCGGGATTTAGCAATCAGCCCCAGAATTTT.

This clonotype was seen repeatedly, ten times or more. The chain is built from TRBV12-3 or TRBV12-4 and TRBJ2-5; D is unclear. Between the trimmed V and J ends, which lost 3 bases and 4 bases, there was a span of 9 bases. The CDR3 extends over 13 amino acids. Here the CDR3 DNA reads TGTGCCAGCAGTTTCCGACCCTCAGAGACCCAGTACTTC. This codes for CASSFRPSETQYF.

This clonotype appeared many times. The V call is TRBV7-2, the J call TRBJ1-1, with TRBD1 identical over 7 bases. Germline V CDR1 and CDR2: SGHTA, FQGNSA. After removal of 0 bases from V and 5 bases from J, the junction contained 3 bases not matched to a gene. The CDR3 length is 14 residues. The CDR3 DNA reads TGTGCCAGCAGCTTAGCAGGGGGCTATACTGAAGCTTTCTTT. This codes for CASSLAGGYTEAFF.

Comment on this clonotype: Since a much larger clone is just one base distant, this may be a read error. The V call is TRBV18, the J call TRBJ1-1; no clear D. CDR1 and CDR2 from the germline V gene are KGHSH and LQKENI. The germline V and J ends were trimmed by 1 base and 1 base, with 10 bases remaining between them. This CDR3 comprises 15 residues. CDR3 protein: CASSPRQETNTEAFF. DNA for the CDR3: TGTGCCAGCTCACCACGCCAGGAAACGAACACTGAAGCTTTCTTT.

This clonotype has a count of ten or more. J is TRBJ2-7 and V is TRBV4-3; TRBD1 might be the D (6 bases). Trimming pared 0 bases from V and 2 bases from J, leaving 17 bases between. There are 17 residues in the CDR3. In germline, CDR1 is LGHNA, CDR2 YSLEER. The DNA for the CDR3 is TGCGCCAGCAGCCAAGATCTCCACGGGACATTGACCTACGAGCAGTACTTC. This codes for CASSQDLHGTLTYEQYF.

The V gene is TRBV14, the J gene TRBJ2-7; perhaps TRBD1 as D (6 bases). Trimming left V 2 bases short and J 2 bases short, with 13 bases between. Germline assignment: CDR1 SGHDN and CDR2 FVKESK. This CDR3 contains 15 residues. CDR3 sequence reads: CASSQRGTRTYEQYF. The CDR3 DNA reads TGTGCCAGCAGCCAAAGGGGGACCCGGACCTACGAGCAGTACTTC.

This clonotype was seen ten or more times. CDR3 DNA: TGTGCCAGCAGTACCATACAGGGGCGGTTGAACACCATATATTTT. Translated: CASSTIQGRLNTIYF. V usage is TRBV7-9 and J usage is TRBJ1-3; 7 positions agree with TRBD1. Germline CDR1 is SEHNR and CDR2 is FQNEAQ (reference sequence). The CDR3 is 15 residues long. J was trimmed by 7 bases and V by 6 bases; bases with no gene match: 12.

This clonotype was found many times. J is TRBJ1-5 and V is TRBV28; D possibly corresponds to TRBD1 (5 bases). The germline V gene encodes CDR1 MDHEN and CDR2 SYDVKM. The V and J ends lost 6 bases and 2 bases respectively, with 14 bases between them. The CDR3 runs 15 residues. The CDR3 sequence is CASSVGGKGNQPQHF. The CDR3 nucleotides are TGTGCCAGCAGCGTGGGGGGTAAGGGCAATCAGCCCCAGCATTTT.

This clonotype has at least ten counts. The CDR3 protein is CASSPGPVSSYNEQFF. The CDR3 DNA sequence: TGTGCCAGCAGCCCCGGCCCGGTGAGCTCCTACAATGAGCAGTTCTTC. The chain couples TRBV5-6 to TRBJ2-1, with D hard to call. Germline V gene sequence: CDR1 SGHDT, CDR2 YYEEEE. The CDR3 totals 16 residues. V was pared by 4 bases and J by 0 bases, with 14 bases between.

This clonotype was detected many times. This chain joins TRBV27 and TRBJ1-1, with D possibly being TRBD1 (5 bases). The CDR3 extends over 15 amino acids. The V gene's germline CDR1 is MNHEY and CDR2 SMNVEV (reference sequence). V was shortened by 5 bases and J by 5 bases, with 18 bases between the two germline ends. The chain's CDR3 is CASSQQVRVRTEAFF. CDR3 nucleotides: TGTGCCAGCAGTCAACAGGTTCGGGTGAGGACTGAAGCTTTCTTT.

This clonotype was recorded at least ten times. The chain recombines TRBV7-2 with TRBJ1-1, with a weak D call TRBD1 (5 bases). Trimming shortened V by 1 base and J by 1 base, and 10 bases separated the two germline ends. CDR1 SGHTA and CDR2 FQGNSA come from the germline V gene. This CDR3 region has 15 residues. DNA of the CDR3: TGTGCCAGCAGCTTAGAAGGGGTGGCGAACACTGAAGCTTTCTTT. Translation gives CASSLEGVANTEAFF.

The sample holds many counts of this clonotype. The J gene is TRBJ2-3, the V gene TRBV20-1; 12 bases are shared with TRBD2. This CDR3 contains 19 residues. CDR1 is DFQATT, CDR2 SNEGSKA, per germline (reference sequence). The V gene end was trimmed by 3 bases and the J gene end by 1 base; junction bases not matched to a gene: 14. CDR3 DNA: TGCAGTGCTAGGGTTTATCGACTAGCGGGAGTATATCGCACAGATACGCAGTATTTT. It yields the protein CSARVYRLAGVYRTDTQYF.

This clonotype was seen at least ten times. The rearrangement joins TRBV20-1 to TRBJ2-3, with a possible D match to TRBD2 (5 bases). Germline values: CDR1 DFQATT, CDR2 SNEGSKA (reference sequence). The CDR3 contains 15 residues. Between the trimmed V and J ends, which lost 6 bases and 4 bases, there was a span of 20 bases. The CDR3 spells CSAPDGSGEADTQYF. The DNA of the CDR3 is TGCAGTGCGCCCGACGGCAGCGGAGAGGCAGATACGCAGTATTTT.

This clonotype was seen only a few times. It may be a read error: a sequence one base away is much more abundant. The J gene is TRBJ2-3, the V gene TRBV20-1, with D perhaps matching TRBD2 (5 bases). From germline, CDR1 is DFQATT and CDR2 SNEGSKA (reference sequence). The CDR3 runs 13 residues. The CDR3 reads CSTRTRGSDTQYF. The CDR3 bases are TGCAGCACAAGAACTAGAGGGAGCGATACGCAGTATTTT.